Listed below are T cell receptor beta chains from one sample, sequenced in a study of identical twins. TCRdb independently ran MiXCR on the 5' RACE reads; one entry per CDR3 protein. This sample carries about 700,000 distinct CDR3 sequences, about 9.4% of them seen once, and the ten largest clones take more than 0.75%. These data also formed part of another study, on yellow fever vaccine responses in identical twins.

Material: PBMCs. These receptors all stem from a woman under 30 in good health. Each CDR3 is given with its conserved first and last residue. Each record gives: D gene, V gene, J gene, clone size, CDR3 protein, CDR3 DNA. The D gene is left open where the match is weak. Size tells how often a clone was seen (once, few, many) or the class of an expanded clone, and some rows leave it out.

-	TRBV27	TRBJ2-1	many	CASNSRDLLEQFF	TGTGCCAGCAATTCGCGGGATCTTCTTGAGCAGTTCTTC
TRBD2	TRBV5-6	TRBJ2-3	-	CASSPSGDLADTQYF	TGTGCCAGCAGCCCCAGCGGGGATCTAGCAGATACGCAGTATTTT
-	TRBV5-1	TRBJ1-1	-	CASSPRGVMNTEAFF	TGCGCCAGCAGCCCCAGGGGCGTGATGAACACTGAAGCTTTCTTT
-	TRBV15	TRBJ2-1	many	CATSRVRGDGVYEQFF	TGTGCCACCAGCAGAGTTAGAGGGGACGGGGTCTATGAGCAGTTCTTC
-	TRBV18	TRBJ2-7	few	CASSSQGDRGEQYF	TGTGCCAGCTCATCACAGGGAGATAGGGGCGAGCAGTACTTC
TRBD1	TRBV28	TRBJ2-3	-	CASSPGPITPEDRGIRYF	TGTGCCAGCAGCCCGGGCCCGATCACCCCCGAGGACAGGGGGATTCGGTATTTT
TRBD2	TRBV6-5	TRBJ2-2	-	CASSYILAGVSVNTGELFF	TGTGCCAGCAGTTACATACTAGCGGGGGTCTCGGTGAACACCGGGGAGCTGTTTTTT
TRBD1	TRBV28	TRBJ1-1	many	CASSLVQGTPEAFF	TGTGCCAGCAGTTTAGTACAGGGGACCCCTGAAGCTTTCTTT
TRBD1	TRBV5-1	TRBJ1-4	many	CASSRTGGASTNEKLFF	TGCGCCAGCAGCCGGACAGGGGGCGCCTCAACTAATGAAAAACTGTTTTTT
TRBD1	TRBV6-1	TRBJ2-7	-	CASSGGRTGGYEQYF	TGTGCCAGCAGTGGTGGGAGGACAGGGGGCTACGAGCAGTACTTC
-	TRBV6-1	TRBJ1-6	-	CASSERGYSPLHF	TGTGCCAGCAGTGAGAGGGGCTATTCACCCCTCCACTTT
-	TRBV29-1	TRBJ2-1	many	CSAPGEGAGNEQFF	TGCAGCGCTCCCGGCGAAGGGGCCGGCAATGAGCAGTTCTTC
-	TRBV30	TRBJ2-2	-	CAWSTGSRKGTGELFF	TGTGCCTGGAGTACCGGGTCCCGAAAGGGCACCGGGGAGCTGTTTTTT
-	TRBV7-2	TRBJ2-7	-	CASSLASQGPYEQYF	TGTGCCAGCAGCTTAGCATCCCAGGGTCCCTACGAGCAGTACTTC
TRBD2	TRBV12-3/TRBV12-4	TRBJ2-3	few	CASSPYFGGGSTDTQYF	TGTGCCAGCAGTCCATATTTCGGGGGGGGGAGCACAGATACGCAGTATTTT
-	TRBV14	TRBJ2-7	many	CASSALVSYEQYF	TGTGCCAGCAGCGCGCTGGTTTCCTACGAGCAGTACTTC
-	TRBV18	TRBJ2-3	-	CASSPAFRTDTQYF	TGTGCCAGCTCACCAGCGTTTCGCACAGATACGCAGTATTTT
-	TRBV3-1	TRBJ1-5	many	CASSRDRNQPQHF	TGTGCCAGTAGCCGGGACCGCAATCAGCCCCAGCATTTT
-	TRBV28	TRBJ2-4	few	CASSLSGIKNIQYF	TGTGCCAGCAGTTTATCCGGGATCAAAAACATTCAGTACTTC
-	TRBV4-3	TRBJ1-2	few	CASSPTEKYGYTF	TGCGCCAGCAGCCCGACGGAGAAATATGGCTACACCTTC
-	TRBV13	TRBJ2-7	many	CASSPHFRESGNEQYF	TGTGCCAGCAGCCCCCACTTCCGGGAGAGTGGGAACGAGCAGTACTTC
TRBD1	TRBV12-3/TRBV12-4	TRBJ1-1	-	CASRANRGPTEAFF	TGTGCCAGCAGGGCCAACAGGGGGCCAACTGAAGCTTTCTTT
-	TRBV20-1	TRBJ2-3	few	CSARDMGALNTDTQYF	TGCAGTGCTAGAGATATGGGGGCCCTAAACACAGATACGCAGTATTTT
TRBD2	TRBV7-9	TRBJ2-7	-	CASSLREGSSEQYF	TGTGCCAGCAGCTTACGGGAGGGGTCGAGCGAGCAGTACTTC
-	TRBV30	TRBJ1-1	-	CAWSELGMNTEAFF	TGTGCCTGGAGTGAGCTGGGAATGAACACTGAAGCTTTCTTT
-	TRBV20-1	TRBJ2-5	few	CSAKTSALGVAETQYF	TGCAGTGCTAAGACGTCGGCCCTTGGGGTTGCAGAGACCCAGTACTTC
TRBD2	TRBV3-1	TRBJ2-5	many	CASSQAPNAGASKTQYF	TGTGCCAGCAGCCAAGCCCCTAACGCGGGAGCCTCCAAGACCCAGTACTTC
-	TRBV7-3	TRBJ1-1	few	CASSLSRDTEAFF	TGTGCCAGCAGCTTAAGCAGGGACACTGAAGCTTTCTTT
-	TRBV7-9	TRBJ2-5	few	CASSFKGASQETQYF	TGTGCCAGCAGCTTCAAAGGGGCCTCCCAAGAGACCCAGTACTTC
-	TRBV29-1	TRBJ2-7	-	CSVGGPLSSYEQYF	TGCAGCGTTGGAGGGCCGTTAAGCTCCTACGAGCAGTACTTC
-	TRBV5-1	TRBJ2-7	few	CASGSGTHSYEQYF	TGCGCCAGCGGCTCCGGGACACACTCCTACGAGCAGTACTTC
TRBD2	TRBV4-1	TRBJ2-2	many	CASSQGLAGEGGELFF	TGCGCCAGCAGCCAGGGACTAGCGGGAGAAGGCGGGGAGCTGTTTTTT
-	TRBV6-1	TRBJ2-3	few	CASSQIPGTESTDTQYF	TGTGCCAGCAGTCAGATACCTGGGACTGAGAGCACAGATACGCAGTATTTT
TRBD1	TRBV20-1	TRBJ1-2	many	CSAGKSGTASGYTF	TGCAGTGCTGGCAAATCCGGGACAGCTAGCGGCTACACCTTC
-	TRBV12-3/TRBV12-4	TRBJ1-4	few	CASSLGGSGNEKLFF	TGTGCCAGCAGTTTAGGCGGATCGGGTAATGAAAAACTGTTTTTT
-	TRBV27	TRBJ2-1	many	CASSFLTVKLDNEQFF	TGTGCCAGCAGTTTTCTTACCGTTAAGTTGGACAATGAGCAGTTCTTC
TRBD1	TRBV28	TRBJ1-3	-	CASRLGQGKGKGSGNTIYF	TGTGCCAGCAGATTGGGACAGGGGAAGGGAAAGGGCTCTGGAAACACCATATATTTT
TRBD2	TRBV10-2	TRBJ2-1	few	CASSQLGGDEQFF	TGCGCCAGCAGTCAACTGGGAGGGGATGAGCAGTTCTTC
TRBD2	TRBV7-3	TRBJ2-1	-	CASSSTSGGVYF	TGTGCCAGCAGCTCCACTAGCGGGGGGGTCTATTTC
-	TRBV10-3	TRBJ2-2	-	CATRGTTGELFF	TGTGCCACGAGGGGGACCACCGGGGAGCTGTTTTTT
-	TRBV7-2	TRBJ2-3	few	CASSTQGLGADTQYF	TGTGCCAGCAGCACACAGGGACTCGGGGCAGATACGCAGTATTTT
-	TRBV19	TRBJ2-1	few	CASNEGSYNEQFF	TGTGCCAGTAACGAGGGATCCTACAATGAGCAGTTCTTC